A single sample is the source of the 26 T cell receptor beta chains below, sequenced in a study of shared clonotypes between healthy human individuals. Measured with immunoSEQ multiplex PCR; TCRdb has only the in-frame clones, and not every one. The top ten clones hold roughly 1.1% of a sample with over a million clones, roughly 96% of them seen once. The sample comprised naive CD4+ T cells sorted from blood. As for subset: CD45RA+ positively selected. The receptors originated from a man under 40 in good health.

V and J are TRBV7-6 and TRBJ2-5, with a possible D match to TRBD1 (6 bases). Germline V lookup: CDR1 SGHVS, CDR2 FNYEAQ. The CDR3 loop spans 14 amino acids. Trimming removed 0 bases from V and 8 bases from J, with 13 bases in between. As DNA, the CDR3 is TGTGCCAGCAGCTTAGCGGACAGTCTGAGAACCCAGTACTTC. It codes for CASSLADSLRTQYF.

The chain employs TRBV2 and TRBJ1-2; TRBD1 matches 8 bases. The germline V gene encodes CDR1 SNHLY and CDR2 FYNNEI. The CDR3 consists of 18 residues. V was pared by 2 bases and J by 4 bases, with 15 bases of the junction left unmatched. The CDR3 loop is CASSERKLYPGTGYGYTF. The CDR3 DNA reads as TGTGCCAGCAGTGAAAGAAAACTATACCCCGGGACAGGCTATGGCTACACCTTC.

This CDR3 reads CASSLSTGRGYTF. The CDR3 bases are TGTGCCAGCAGTTTATCGACCGGGAGAGGCTACACCTTC. J is TRBJ1-2 and V is TRBV27; D is unresolved. The germline gives CDR1 MNHEY, CDR2 SMNVEV (reference sequence). Trimming took off 0 bases at V and 8 bases at J, with 10 bases between the two ends. This CDR3 comprises 13 residues.

The V call is TRBV7-9, the J call TRBJ1-4, with D tentatively TRBD1 (5 bases). The CDR3 has 14 residues. V was shortened by 1 base and J by 7 bases, with 10 bases between the two germline ends. The V gene's germline CDR1 is SEHNR and CDR2 FQNEAQ (reference sequence). Here the CDR3 DNA reads TGTGCCAGCAGCTTAGTCCGGGGGACTGAAAAACTGTTTTTT. It is translated as CASSLVRGTEKLFF.

With respect to this clone: Other DNA sequences in the sample encode the same CDR3. The chain combines TRBV2 with TRBJ2-7; D is uncertain. In germline, CDR1 is SNHLY, CDR2 FYNNEI. The V end was cut by 6 bases, the J end by 6 bases, with 9 bases between. This CDR3 contains 11 residues. In nucleotides, the CDR3 is TGTGCCAGCAGGCGACTCCTCGAGCAGTACTTC. This encodes CASRRLLEQYF. Using reference TRBV2 and TRBJ2-7 for the parts outside the CDR3, the full variable domain is EPEVTQTPSHQVTQMGQEVILRCVPISNHLYFYWYRQILGQKVEFLVSFYNNEISEKSEIFDDQFSVERPDGSNFTLKIRSTKLEDSAMYFCASRRLLEQYFGPGTRLTVT.

The chain recombines TRBV5-4 with TRBJ2-7; 14 bases agree with TRBD2. J gave up 5 bases and V 4 bases, and 5 bases lay outside the gene matches. The germline CDR1 and CDR2 sequences are SGHNT and YYREEE (reference sequence). The CDR3 consists of 15 residues. In nucleotides, the CDR3 is TGTGCCAGCAGCACACGGACTAGCGGGGGGCACGAGCAGTACTTC. As protein: CASSTRTSGGHEQYF.

The V gene is TRBV28, the J gene TRBJ2-5, with D possibly being TRBD1 (7 bases). Between the trimmed V and J ends, which lost 4 bases and 5 bases, there was a span of 17 bases. The V gene's germline CDR1 is MDHEN and CDR2 SYDVKM. The CDR3 loop spans 15 amino acids. CDR3 DNA sequence: TGTGCCAGCAGTTGGGACCCTCCAGGGGGGGAGACCCAGTACTTC. Its protein product is CASSWDPPGGETQYF.

This clone has a single count. V gene TRBV9 combines with J gene TRBJ2-2; TRBD1 or TRBD2 may be the D gene (5 bases each). Between the trimmed V and J ends, which lost 5 bases and 1 base, there was a span of 12 bases. The CDR3 covers 15 residues. Germline CDR1 and CDR2: SGDLS and YYNGEE. CDR3 sequence: CASRRDPQNTGELFF. The CDR3 bases are TGTGCCAGCAGACGGGACCCCCAGAACACCGGGGAGCTGTTTTTT.

The chain couples TRBV19 to TRBJ1-4, with D possibly being TRBD1 (5 bases). CDR1 LNHDA and CDR2 SQIVND come from the germline V gene (reference sequence). V dropped 4 bases and J dropped 5 bases, with 11 bases sitting between them. The CDR3 covers 14 residues. The CDR3 sequence: CASSTTVTNEKLFF. The CDR3 DNA follows: TGTGCCAGTAGTACGACAGTAACCAATGAAAAACTGTTTTTT.

A few counts support this clone. The chain uses TRBV6-1 and TRBJ2-2; the D gene could be TRBD1 or TRBD2 (5 bases each). From germline, CDR1 is MNHNS and CDR2 SASEGT. This CDR3 comprises 14 residues. Trimming removed 4 bases from V and 6 bases from J, with 12 bases in between. CDR3 DNA sequence: TGTGCCAGCAGTGCCGGGACGAAGCCCGGGGAGCTGTTTTTT. Its translation: CASSAGTKPGELFF.

The count of this clone is one. The chain is built from TRBV19 and TRBJ2-1; D might be TRBD2 (6 bases). The germline V gene has CDR1 LNHDA and CDR2 SQIVND (reference sequence). Trimming removed 4 bases at V and 6 bases at J, with 16 bases between. The CDR3 has 15 amino acids. The CDR3 coding sequence is TGTGCCAGTAGTAGGGCCGAGGAGGGCCTCAATGAGCAGTTCTTC. Translating gives CASSRAEEGLNEQFF.

DNA for the CDR3: TGTGCCAGTAGAGCCGTACAGAGCTCCTACGAGCAGTACTTC. Its translation is CASRAVQSSYEQYF. The V gene is TRBV19, the J gene TRBJ2-7; no clear D gene. The CDR3 has 14 residues. Trimming cost V 6 bases and J 0 bases, with 12 bases left between them. The germline V gene has CDR1 LNHDA and CDR2 SQIVND (reference sequence).

CDR3 sequence (DNA): TGTGCCTGGAGTTCGACCCCGTCCAATCAGCCCCAGCATTTT. Protein product: CAWSSTPSNQPQHF. V is TRBV30 and J is TRBJ1-5, with D unresolved. This CDR3 is built from 14 residues. Trimming removed 2 bases at V and 3 bases at J, with 11 bases between. The germline V gene encodes CDR1 GTSNPN and CDR2 SVGIG (reference sequence).

The chain links TRBV6-5 to TRBJ1-1; tentatively, D is TRBD1 (5 bases). The CDR3 covers 14 residues. Trimming took off 0 bases at V and 5 bases at J, with 10 bases between the two ends. Germline V gives CDR1 MNHEY, CDR2 SVGAGI. CDR3 DNA sequence: TGTGCCAGCAGTTACTCTGGGGGAGGTACTGAAGCTTTCTTT. It is translated as CASSYSGGGTEAFF.

V and J are TRBV21-1 and TRBJ2-1; whether TRBD2, the table's D call, matches the DNA was not checked. TRBV21-1 is annotated as a pseudogene. The CDR3 is made up of 16 amino acids. CDR3 sequence (DNA): TGTGCCAGCAGCAAAGGTCCTAGCGGGGGCAGGAATGAGCAGTTCTTC. This sequence encodes CASSKGPSGGRNEQFF.

The rearrangement links TRBV9 to TRBJ2-1, with TRBD2 identical over 7 bases. The junction had 6 bases not matched to a gene; V was cut back by 0 bases and J by 0 bases. The germline gives CDR1 SGDLS, CDR2 YYNGEE. This CDR3 is 17 amino acids long. The DNA for the CDR3 is TGTGCCAGCAGCGTAGGGGTTAGCGGGTACTCCTACAATGAGCAGTTCTTC. This encodes CASSVGVSGYSYNEQFF. Variable domain in full (rest from reference TRBV9 and TRBJ2-1): DSGVTQTPKHLITATGQRVTLRCSPRSGDLSVYWYQQSLDQGLQFLIQYYNGEERAKGNILERFSAQQFPDLHSELNLSSLELGDSALYFCASSVGVSGYSYNEQFFGPGTRLTVL.

This chain uses TRBV6-6 with TRBJ2-7; D is unresolved. Trimming removed 6 bases from V and 6 bases from J, with 15 bases in between. Per the germline V gene, CDR1 is MNHNY and CDR2 is SVGAGI (reference sequence). The CDR3 runs 13 residues. The CDR3 nucleotides are TGTGCCAGCAGACCCCCGACGGTGCCCGAGCAGTACTTC. This sequence encodes CASRPPTVPEQYF.

This chain connects TRBV2 to TRBJ2-1; D call uncertain. Germline values: CDR1 SNHLY, CDR2 FYNNEI. This CDR3 region has 12 residues. V lost 5 bases, J lost 9 bases, and 11 bases lay in between. This chain's CDR3 is CASSSLAGEQFF. The CDR3 DNA follows: TGTGCCAGCAGTTCCCTCGCAGGTGAGCAGTTCTTC.

The rearrangement uses TRBV5-1 and TRBJ1-2; 7 bases fit TRBD1. The CDR3 runs 15 residues. Looked up from germline, CDR1 is SGHRS and CDR2 is YFSETQ. The junction had 4 bases not matched to a gene; V was cut back by 0 bases and J by 2 bases. CDR3 nucleotides: TGCGCCAGCAGCTTGGACGTGACAGGGAACTATGGCTACACCTTC. It translates to CASSLDVTGNYGYTF.

The chain is built from TRBV18 and TRBJ1-1; D is unclear. V was trimmed by 0 bases and J by 4 bases, leaving 9 bases between them. Germline V gives CDR1 KGHSH, CDR2 LQKENI. The CDR3 runs 14 residues. Here the CDR3 reads CASSPPMGVTEAFF. CDR3 DNA sequence: TGTGCCAGCTCACCACCGATGGGTGTCACTGAAGCTTTCTTT.

The V gene is TRBV27, the J gene TRBJ2-7, with a tentative D call TRBD1 (7 bases). The germline gives CDR1 MNHEY, CDR2 SMNVEV (reference sequence). Trimming took off 0 bases at V and 2 bases at J, with 23 bases between the two ends. The CDR3 runs 19 residues. This chain's CDR3 is CASSLSETGTARGAYEQYF. CDR3 DNA: TGTGCCAGCAGTTTATCGGAGACAGGGACTGCCCGGGGAGCCTACGAGCAGTACTTC.

This clone was detected only once. This chain uses TRBV30 with TRBJ1-2; TRBD1 aligns across 8 bases. This CDR3 region has 13 residues. V lost 3 bases, J lost 0 bases, and 0 bases stayed unmatched. The germline CDR1 and CDR2 sequences are GTSNPN and SVGIG (reference sequence). CDR3 nucleotides: TGTGCCTGGAGACAGGGGGCTAACTATGGCTACACCTTC. This codes for CAWRQGANYGYTF.

CDR3 sequence: CASSPTRGHNQPQHF. CDR3 in DNA: TGTGCCAGCAGCCCCACCAGGGGACATAATCAGCCCCAGCATTTT. V usage is TRBV28 and J usage is TRBJ1-5, with a tentative D call TRBD1 (6 bases). The germline V gene encodes CDR1 MDHEN and CDR2 SYDVKM. The CDR3 runs to 15 residues. The germline V and J ends were trimmed by 6 bases and 4 bases, with 16 bases remaining between them.

The chain recombines TRBV10-2 with TRBJ2-1; no clear D. The germline V gene encodes CDR1 WSHSY and CDR2 SAAADI. The CDR3 extends over 17 amino acids. V was shortened by 0 bases and J by 5 bases, with 17 bases between the two germline ends. The CDR3 bases are TGCGCCAGCAGTGAGTCCCCCAGGACCGTTTGGGACAATGAGCAGTTCTTC. It encodes CASSESPRTVWDNEQFF.

The V and J genes are TRBV5-6 and TRBJ2-1; no definite D call. The CDR3 is made up of 14 amino acids. Germline V lookup: CDR1 SGHDT, CDR2 YYEEEE. Trimming shortened V by 2 bases and J by 4 bases, and 10 bases separated the two germline ends. The CDR3 loop reads CASSLEQTYNEQFF. In nucleotides, the CDR3 is TGTGCCAGCAGCTTAGAGCAGACTTACAATGAGCAGTTCTTC.

The chain joins TRBV2 to TRBJ2-2, with 9 bases identical to TRBD1. Per the germline V gene, CDR1 is SNHLY and CDR2 is FYNNEI. The CDR3 covers 14 residues. V lost 8 bases to trimming and J lost 5 bases; unmatched junction nucleotides: 6. CDR3 in DNA: TGTGCCAGCTTCCACGGGACAGGGACCGGGGAGCTGTTTTTT. Its translation is CASFHGTGTGELFF.